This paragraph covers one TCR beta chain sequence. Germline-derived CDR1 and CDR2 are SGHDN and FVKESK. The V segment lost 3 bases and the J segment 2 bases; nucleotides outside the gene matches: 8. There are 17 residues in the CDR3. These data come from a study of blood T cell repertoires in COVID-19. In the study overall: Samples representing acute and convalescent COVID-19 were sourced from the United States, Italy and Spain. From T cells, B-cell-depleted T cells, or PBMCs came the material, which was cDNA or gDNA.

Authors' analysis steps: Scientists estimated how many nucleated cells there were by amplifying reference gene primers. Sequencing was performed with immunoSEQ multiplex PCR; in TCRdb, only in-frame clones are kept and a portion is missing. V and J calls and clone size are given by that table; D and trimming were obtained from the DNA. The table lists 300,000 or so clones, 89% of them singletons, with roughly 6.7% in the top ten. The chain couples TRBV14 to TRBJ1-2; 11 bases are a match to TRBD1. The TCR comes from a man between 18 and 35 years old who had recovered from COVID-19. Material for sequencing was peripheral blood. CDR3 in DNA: TGTGCCAGCAGCCAGGCTGGACAGGGGGCGGTAAACTATGGCTACACCTTC. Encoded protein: CASSQAGQGAVNYGYTF.